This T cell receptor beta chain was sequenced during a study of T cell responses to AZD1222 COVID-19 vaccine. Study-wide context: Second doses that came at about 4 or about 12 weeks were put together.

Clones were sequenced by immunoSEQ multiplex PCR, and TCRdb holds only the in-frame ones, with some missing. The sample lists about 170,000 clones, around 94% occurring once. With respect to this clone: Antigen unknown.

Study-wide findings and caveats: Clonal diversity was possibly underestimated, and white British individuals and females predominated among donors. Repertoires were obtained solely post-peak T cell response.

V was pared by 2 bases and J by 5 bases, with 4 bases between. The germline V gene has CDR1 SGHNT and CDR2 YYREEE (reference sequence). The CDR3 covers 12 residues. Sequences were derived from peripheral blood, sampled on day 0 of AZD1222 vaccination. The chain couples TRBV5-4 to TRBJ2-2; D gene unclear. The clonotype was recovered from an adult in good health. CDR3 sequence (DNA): TGTGCCAGCAGCTTCCGAACCGGGGAGCTGTTTTTT. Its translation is CASSFRTGELFF.